The 6 T cell receptor beta chains below come from one sample, sequenced in a study of cytomegalovirus exposure and HLA in healthy donors. PCR used 60 Vbeta primers and 13 Jbeta primers. The method was immunoSEQ multiplex PCR; TCRdb's version includes in-frame clones alone and lacks a portion of them. The data contain about 120,000 clones, more than 65% of them singletons. The sequencing sample was made of PBMCs. The source of these receptors is a man aged 25-40 years in good health and CMV-seropositive.

The V and J genes are TRBV28 and TRBJ1-2; D remains unclear. Germline V gives CDR1 MDHEN, CDR2 SYDVKM. The CDR3 runs 15 residues. Trimming pared 6 bases from V and 2 bases from J, leaving 16 bases between. The DNA for the CDR3 is TGTGCCAGCAGAAACGGGTTTCGATTGAACTATGGCTACACCTTC. Its protein is CASRNGFRLNYGYTF.

The chain joins TRBV6-6 to TRBJ2-7, with a possible D match to TRBD1 (5 bases). The CDR3 has 14 amino acids. CDR1 is MNHNY, CDR2 SVGAGI, per germline (reference sequence). Trimming pared 2 bases from V and 6 bases from J, leaving 14 bases between. The CDR3 here is CASSYGAVGGEQYF. The CDR3 DNA reads as TGTGCCAGCAGTTACGGGGCGGTTGGCGGCGAGCAGTACTTC.

The V call is TRBV10-1, the J call TRBJ2-5; 10 bases agree with TRBD2. CDR3 length equals 15 residues. V was pared by 4 bases and J by 7 bases, with 9 bases of the junction left unmatched. The germline V gene has CDR1 WNHNN and CDR2 SYGVQD (reference sequence). The DNA of the CDR3 is TGCGCCAGCAGTGCCCAGCGGGGGGGCCACGGGACCCAGTACTTC. Translated, it gives CASSAQRGGHGTQYF.

A few counts support this clone. V is TRBV29-1 and J is TRBJ2-6; no clear D gene. Trimming removed 0 bases at V and 0 bases at J, with 12 bases between. The CDR3 is 17 residues long. Germline V CDR1 and CDR2: SQVTM, ANQGSEA. The CDR3 bases are TGCAGCGTTGAAGATTTCAACAGTCCCTCTGGGGCCAACGTCCTGACTTTC. Translated: CSVEDFNSPSGANVLTF.

About this clone: The same CDR3 is also encoded by other DNA sequences in this sample. The chain's CDR3 is CASSQGGGSYEQYF. CDR3 nucleotides: TGCGCCAGCAGCCAAGGGGGCGGTTCCTACGAGCAGTACTTC. The rearrangement uses TRBV4-3 and TRBJ2-7, with D possibly TRBD1 on 5 matching bases. The CDR3 is 14 amino acids. V lost 1 base, J lost 1 base, and 8 bases lay in between. Per the germline V gene, CDR1 is LGHNA and CDR2 is YSLEER.

This clone was recorded only once. V gene TRBV10-3 combines with J gene TRBJ2-1, with 9 bases aligning to TRBD1. The CDR3 is 15 residues long. Trimming removed 3 bases from V and 7 bases from J; junction bases left unmatched: 7. Germline values: CDR1 ENHRY, CDR2 SYGVKD. CDR3 residues: CAISEGQGMRNEQFF. The CDR3 coding sequence is TGTGCCATCAGTGAAGGACAGGGGATGAGGAATGAGCAGTTCTTC.